A selection of T cell receptor beta chains follows, all from one sample in a study of blood T cell repertoires in COVID-19. TCRdb keeps only in-frame clones here, not all; method: immunoSEQ multiplex PCR. The data contain around 450,000 clones, around 89% of them singletons. Sequenced material: peripheral blood. The receptors here all came from a woman in her 30s with acute or convalescent COVID-19. The CDR3 runs from the conserved cysteine through the conserved F or W. Size is stated for part of the rows, as once, few or many counts, or as a class when the clone is expanded.

clone_size v_call cdr3_aa
NA TRBV7-6 CASKSGDYKTDTQYF
NA TRBV27 CASSLFPSGTGNSPLHF
NA TRBV6-4 CASSEQAGTPRQYF
NA TRBV7-9 CASSPAGAPDTGELFF
NA TRBV4-2 CASSQGKSSGGAKNIQYF
NA TRBV18 CASSPYRGRGYTF
NA TRBV7-9 CASSLGTGVFSGANVLTF
NA TRBV5-5 CASSLRTTGELFF
NA TRBV4-1 CASSQVGQGSNQPQHF
NA TRBV29-1 CSVAGGGYEQYF
NA TRBV2 CASSEGTASYSNQPQHF
NA TRBV2 CASKARVRRWTGTYEQYF
NA TRBV7-3 CASSPRLAGLDTQYF
NA TRBV30 CAWSGLAGGIYEQYF
NA TRBV9 CASSPRAGGQGLSGNTIYF
few TRBV5-1 CASQGGHEQYF
many TRBV5-1 CASSATFSGGDPYEQYF
NA TRBV4-1 CASSQHPRRTGELFF
NA TRBV10-1 CAREDRGRQTQYF
NA TRBV28 CASSTPSGLTYEQYF
NA TRBV7-3 CASSPSLAGGAETQYF
NA TRBV6-5 CASSYRGSEQFF
NA TRBV27 CASSLSGQGLYEQYF
NA TRBV2 CASSAGNNYGYTF
NA TRBV11-2 CASSSNDRESQPQHF
NA TRBV3-1/TRBV3-2 CASSPMRGTSEQYF
NA TRBV24-1 CATSDSAGPWYNEQFF
once TRBV6-5 CASTLRRDNEQFF
NA TRBV19 CASSKFATGGPEAFF
few TRBV10-1 CASSEVANYGYTF
few TRBV7-9 CASGPWANEKLFF
NA TRBV7-9 CASSPQRGPGGGYTF
NA TRBV6-5 CASHRDRTYEQYF
NA TRBV19 CASSERQGQDEQYF
NA TRBV5-6 CASSLGRQGVPGTEAFF
NA TRBV10-3 CAISEWDVSGRVGTEAFF
NA TRBV4-1 CASSTGTGGGYTF
NA TRBV27 CASSSSGVYNEQFF
NA TRBV6-2/TRBV6-3 CASSSPLNTGELFF
NA TRBV7-9 CASSLGRENGYTF
NA TRBV6-6 CASSYSKDRGDYGYTF
NA TRBV6-1 CASSEAHRGSNQPQHF
NA TRBV10-3 CAISETGSSYNEQFF
NA TRBV27 CASLNQPQHF
once TRBV5-6 CASSFGLAGGETQYF
NA TRBV27 CASSSGYGYTF
NA TRBV5-1 CASGIGGAYNEQFF
NA TRBV9 CASSPQGGRETQYF
NA TRBV18 CASSPSAENPQYF
NA TRBV5-1 CASSRDGGYEQYF
NA TRBV28 CASSPPGGGRSYEQYF
NA TRBV19 CASSIGGSNQPQHF
NA TRBV2 CASSRTVSTDTQYF
NA TRBV2 CASSGQGTNQPQHF
NA TRBV3-1/TRBV3-2 CASSPPGHTQYF
NA TRBV14 CASSRKSGVPPGEQFF
NA TRBV3-1/TRBV3-2 CASSQGGTRTGELFF
NA TRBV5-1 CASSPDTYRENGYTF
NA TRBV15 CATSDQQGLNEKLFF